One sample yielded the 3 T cell receptor beta chains listed below, sequenced in a study of T-cell memory formation after mild COVID-19. TCRdb independently ran MiXCR on the 5' RACE reads; one entry per CDR3 protein. Of around 370,000 distinct CDR3 sequences in the sample, around 21% were seen once. The sequenced sample was PBMCs or a T cell subset sorted from them (not recorded which). These receptors were taken from an adult woman who had mild COVID-19 (a few samples of this study predate the infection). Cell type and time point are not known.

In this sample, this clonotype turned up a few times. The chain has TRBV7-9 and TRBJ1-1; a possible D gene is TRBD1 (6 bases). Trimming removed 8 bases from V and 4 bases from J, with 8 bases in between. The germline gives CDR1 SEHNR, CDR2 FQNEAQ (reference sequence). CDR3 length: 11 amino acids. CDR3 coding DNA: TGTGCCAGCGCCAGGGGCACTGAAGCTTTCTTT. Encoded protein: CASARGTEAFF.

This clonotype was counted ten times or more. The rearrangement uses TRBV24-1 and TRBJ2-3; 8 bases are shared with TRBD2. CDR3 length equals 16 residues. With V trimmed by 2 bases and J by 1 base, 4 bases remained unmatched. Germline values: CDR1 KGHDR, CDR2 SFDVKD. CDR3: CATSDSREGRTDTQYF. CDR3 nucleotides: TGTGCCACCAGTGATTCCCGGGAGGGCCGCACAGATACGCAGTATTTT.

This clonotype has just a few counts. This chain connects TRBV6-5 to TRBJ2-7; TRBD2 aligns across 11 bases. Germline-derived CDR1 and CDR2 are MNHEY and SVGAGI. Germline trimming cut 3 bases from V and 5 bases from J; bases unmatched to any gene: 9. The CDR3 covers 16 residues. CDR3 sequence reads: CASSYLSGRANNEQYF. The CDR3 bases are TGTGCCAGCAGTTATCTTAGCGGGAGGGCAAACAACGAGCAGTACTTC.